This TCR beta chain was obtained from a study of CD8 T cells in ankylosing spondylitis. Trimming left V 7 bases short and J 4 bases short, with 16 bases between. The CDR3 has 15 amino acids. Germline lookup yields CDR1 SGHDN and CDR2 FVKESK. This clonotype has a count of ten or more. Its matching antigen is unknown. In making TCR beta libraries, quantitative 5'-RACE with molecular barcodes was used. MiXCR, applied by TCRdb to the 5' RACE reads, yields one record per CDR3 protein. The table lists 700,000 or so distinct CDR3 sequences, roughly 20% of them singletons. Study-level findings and limits: For ankylosing spondylitis blood, a TCR beta motif of 7 or 8 highly homologous variants appeared characteristic.

This sequence joins TRBV14 and TRBJ2-2; D perhaps matches TRBD1 (6 bases). This sequence was found in a male donor with ankylosing spondylitis. The sample taken for sequencing was blood, either unsorted or a sorted T cell fraction (not recorded which). The CDR3 DNA reads as TGTGCCAGCACTCCGGCAGGGGTCGGCACCGGGGAGCTGTTTTTT. Protein sequence: CASTPAGVGTGELFF.